The present T cell receptor beta chain was sequenced within a study of T-cell memory formation after mild COVID-19. At the level of the study: Clusters of TCRs were largely donor specific.

This clonotype occurred many times. Antigen specificity is unknown. V gave up 0 bases and J gave up 2 bases, with 8 bases separating them. The V gene's germline CDR1 is SGDLS and CDR2 YYNGEE. The CDR3 has 15 amino acids. Findings and limits, study-wide: The main location of contracting CD4+ clones was CM and EM, and that of contracting CD8+ clones was EMRA.

TCR alpha and TCR beta cDNA libraries carrying sample barcodes and UMIs were produced by 5'RACE using constant-segment primers. One entry per CDR3 protein results from TCRdb running MiXCR on the 5' RACE reads. This sample has about 360,000 distinct CDR3 sequences, with around 15% found just once. Sequenced: PBMCs or a T cell subset sorted from them (not recorded which). The chain recombines TRBV9 with TRBJ2-2; D is possibly TRBD2 (5 bases). The origin of this receptor is a man aged 18 to 29 who had mild COVID-19 (a few samples of this study predate the infection). Cell type and time point are not known. The CDR3 is CASSVETINTGELFF. DNA for the CDR3: TGTGCCAGCAGCGTAGAGACTATCAACACCGGGGAGCTGTTTTTT.